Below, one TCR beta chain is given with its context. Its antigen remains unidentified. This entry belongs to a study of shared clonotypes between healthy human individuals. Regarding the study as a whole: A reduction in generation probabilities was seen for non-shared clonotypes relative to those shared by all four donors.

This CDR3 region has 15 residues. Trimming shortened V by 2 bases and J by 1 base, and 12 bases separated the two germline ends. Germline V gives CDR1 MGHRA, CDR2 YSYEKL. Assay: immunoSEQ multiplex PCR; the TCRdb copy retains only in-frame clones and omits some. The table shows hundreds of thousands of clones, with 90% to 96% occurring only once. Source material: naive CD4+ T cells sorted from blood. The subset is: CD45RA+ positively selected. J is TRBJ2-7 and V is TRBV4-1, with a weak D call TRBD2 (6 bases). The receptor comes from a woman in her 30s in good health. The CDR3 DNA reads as TGCGCCAGCAGCCAATCTGGTCGGGAGTCCTACGAGCAGTACTTC. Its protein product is CASSQSGRESYEQYF.